This T cell receptor beta chain appears in the sequencing data of a study of human T cells and chemical hapten exposure. This clonotype has a count of ten or more. Time point denoted: patch test 1, 2 weeks after DPC sensitization. Regarding treatment: therapeutic diphenylcyclopropenone sensitization with weekly scalp DPC. The CDR3 spans 15 residues. Germline V gives CDR1 ENHRY, CDR2 SYGVKD. V was shortened by 6 bases and J by 4 bases, with 18 bases between the two germline ends. One entry per CDR3 protein results from TCRdb running MiXCR on the RACE reads. The top ten clones hold 0.7% to 0.95% of a sample with 100,000 to 150,000 distinct CDR3 sequences, around 13% of them seen once.

The TCR comes from a man aged 18 to 29 with alopecia areata. Some clones in this sample may be carry-over from other donors' samples. The chain has TRBV10-3 and TRBJ1-1; maybe TRBD1 (6 bases). This material consisted of whole blood, taken in connection with sensitization to the hapten diphenylcyclopropenone (DPC). CDR3 in amino acids: CAIRSTFTGATEAFF. The CDR3 nucleotides read TGTGCCATCAGATCGACGTTTACGGGGGCCACTGAAGCTTTCTTT.